Sequencing of this TCR beta chain was carried out in a study of blood T cell repertoires in COVID-19. Per the study methods: Estimated nucleated cell counts came from reference gene primer amplification. Produced via immunoSEQ multiplex PCR; TCRdb's table is partial and in-frame only. The V and J calls and clone size come from that table; D and trimming were worked out from the DNA. The sample contains tens of thousands of clones, around 91% of which appear only once. This CDR3 comprises 14 residues. Germline V gene sequence: CDR1 SNHLY, CDR2 FYNNEI. The germline V and J ends were trimmed by 0 bases and 2 bases, with 8 bases remaining between them. This clone turned up a few times.

The receptor's source is a man in his fifties with COVID-19, enrolled during active disease. The chain joins TRBV2 to TRBJ2-7, with a tentative D call TRBD1 (6 bases). Sample: peripheral blood. The chain's CDR3 is CASSEARTAYEQYF. The CDR3 DNA is TGTGCCAGCAGTGAAGCCAGGACAGCCTACGAGCAGTACTTC.